This TCR beta chain was found in a study of cytomegalovirus exposure and HLA in healthy donors. Study-level information: From donors who were HLA-typed, an early data release held about 89 million unique TCRs. Study outcomes and limitations: For TCR beta chains, V- and J-gene trimming was later linked to a missense DCLRE1C variant. It emerged from a later analysis that several of the most significant clusters appeared to be linked to common viral pathogens. Apart from CMV serostatus, no immune exposure information was available.

Germline V CDR1 and CDR2: SNHLY, FYNNEI. The V end lost 1 base, the J end lost 1 base, and 6 bases lay between the germline ends. The CDR3 has 14 residues. Comment on this clone: No antigen is known for it.

Primers: 60 Vbeta forward and 13 Jbeta reverse. Produced via immunoSEQ multiplex PCR; TCRdb's table is partial and in-frame only. This repertoire comprises under 150,000 clones; its ten largest clones make up roughly 2%. This chain joins TRBV2 and TRBJ2-3, with D uncertain. The TCR sequence derives from a woman aged 55-69 years in good health and CMV-seronegative. The sample consisted of PBMCs. Here the CDR3 reads CASSEGQGTDTQYF. In DNA form, the CDR3 reads TGTGCCAGCAGTGAAGGACAAGGCACAGATACGCAGTATTTT.